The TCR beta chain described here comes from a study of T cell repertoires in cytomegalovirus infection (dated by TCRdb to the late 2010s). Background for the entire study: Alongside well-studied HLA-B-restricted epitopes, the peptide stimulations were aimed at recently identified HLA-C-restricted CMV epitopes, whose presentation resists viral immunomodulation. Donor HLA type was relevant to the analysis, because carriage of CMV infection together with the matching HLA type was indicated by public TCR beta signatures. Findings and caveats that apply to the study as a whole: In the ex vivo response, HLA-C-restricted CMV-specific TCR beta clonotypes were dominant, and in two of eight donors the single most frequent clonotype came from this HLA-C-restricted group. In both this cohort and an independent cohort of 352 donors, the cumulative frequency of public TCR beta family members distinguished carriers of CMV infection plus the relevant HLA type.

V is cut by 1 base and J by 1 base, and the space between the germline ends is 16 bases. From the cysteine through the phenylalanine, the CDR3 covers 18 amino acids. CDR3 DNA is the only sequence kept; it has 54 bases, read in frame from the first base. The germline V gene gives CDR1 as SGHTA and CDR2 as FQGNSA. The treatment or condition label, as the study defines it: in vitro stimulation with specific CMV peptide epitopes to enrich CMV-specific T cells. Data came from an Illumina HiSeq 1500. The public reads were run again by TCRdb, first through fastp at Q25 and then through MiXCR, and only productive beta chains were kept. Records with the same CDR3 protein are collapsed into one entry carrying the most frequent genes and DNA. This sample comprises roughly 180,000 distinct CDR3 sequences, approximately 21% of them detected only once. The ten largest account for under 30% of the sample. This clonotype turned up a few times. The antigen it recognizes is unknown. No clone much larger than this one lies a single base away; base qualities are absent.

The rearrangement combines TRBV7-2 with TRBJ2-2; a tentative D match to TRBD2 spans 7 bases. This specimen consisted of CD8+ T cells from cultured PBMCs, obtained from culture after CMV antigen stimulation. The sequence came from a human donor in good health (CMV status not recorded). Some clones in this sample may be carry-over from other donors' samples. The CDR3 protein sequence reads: CASSLGRGHPLNTGELFF. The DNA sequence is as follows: TGTGCCAGCAGCTTAGGGCGGGGGCACCCTTTGAACACCGGGGAGCTGTTTTTT.